A selection of T cell receptor beta chains follows, all from one sample in a study of CD8+ T cells in alopecia areata. Using immunoSEQ multiplex PCR, the repertoire was profiled, and TCRdb retains in-frame clones only, with some absent. Among 69,000 or so clones listed, approximately 60% were seen once. The specimen comprised CD8+ T cells sorted from blood, sampled at week 0. The receptors come from a human donor with alopecia areata. CDR3s include the opening cysteine and the closing phenylalanine or tryptophan. The order of the fields is V gene, D gene, clone size, J gene, CDR3 DNA, CDR3 protein. A D gene is named only where the DNA matches it firmly. Not all rows give a size; the values are once, few, many and, for expanded clones, a class.

v_gene: TRBV19
d_gene: .
abundance: .
j_gene: TRBJ2-2
CDR3nt: TGTGCCAGTAGTATAGTTCCCGGCGGGGAGCTGTTTTTT
CDR3aa: CASSIVPGGELFF

v_gene: TRBV19
d_gene: .
abundance: few
j_gene: TRBJ2-3
CDR3nt: TGTGCCAGTAGCGTAGACGGGGTGGATACGCAGTATTTT
CDR3aa: CASSVDGVDTQYF

v_gene: TRBV27
d_gene: .
abundance: .
j_gene: TRBJ2-2
CDR3nt: TGTGCCAGCACCTATACTAGCCCCGGGGAGCTGTTTTTT
CDR3aa: CASTYTSPGELFF

v_gene: TRBV25-1
d_gene: .
abundance: .
j_gene: TRBJ1-5
CDR3nt: TGTGCCAGCAGTGGATTAGGGATTCCCAATCAGCCCCAGCATTTT
CDR3aa: CASSGLGIPNQPQHF

v_gene: TRBV4-1
d_gene: .
abundance: .
j_gene: TRBJ2-7
CDR3nt: TGCGCCAGCAGCCAAGTCCACGGGTACGAGCAGTACTTC
CDR3aa: CASSQVHGYEQYF

v_gene: TRBV4-3
d_gene: .
abundance: .
j_gene: TRBJ2-7
CDR3nt: TGCGCCAGCAGCCAAGTGTCGGGACAAAGCTCCTACGAGCAGTACTTC
CDR3aa: CASSQVSGQSSYEQYF

v_gene: TRBV25-1
d_gene: TRBD2
abundance: .
j_gene: TRBJ2-7
CDR3nt: TGTGCCAGCAGTGGCCTGGGCGGGGGGGCCTACGAGCAGTACTTC
CDR3aa: CASSGLGGGAYEQYF

v_gene: TRBV4-3
d_gene: TRBD1
abundance: .
j_gene: TRBJ1-6
CDR3nt: TGCGCCAGCAGCCAAGATCCCGGACAGGGGAATTCACCCCTCCACTTT
CDR3aa: CASSQDPGQGNSPLHF

v_gene: TRBV5-1
d_gene: .
abundance: .
j_gene: TRBJ1-3
CDR3nt: TGCGCCAGCAGCACGGACAAGAGCTCTGGAAACACCATATATTTT
CDR3aa: CASSTDKSSGNTIYF

v_gene: TRBV4-1
d_gene: .
abundance: .
j_gene: TRBJ1-2
CDR3nt: TGCGCCAGCAGCCAAGTATTAGGGTGGGAGGGAGCGAGTGGCTACACCTTC
CDR3aa: CASSQVLGWEGASGYTF

v_gene: TRBV5-6
d_gene: TRBD2
abundance: .
j_gene: TRBJ2-5
CDR3nt: TGTGCCAGCAGTTCTGAAAGTAGGACTAGCGGAGAGACCCAGTACTTC
CDR3aa: CASSSESRTSGETQYF

v_gene: TRBV13
d_gene: .
abundance: .
j_gene: TRBJ2-1
CDR3nt: TGTGCCAGCAGTCCAAGGGGCTGGGATGAGCAGTTCTTC
CDR3aa: CASSPRGWDEQFF

v_gene: TRBV7-9
d_gene: .
abundance: few
j_gene: TRBJ1-3
CDR3nt: TGTGCCAGCAGCCACACCTCTGGAAACACCATATATTTT
CDR3aa: CASSHTSGNTIYF

v_gene: TRBV5-6
d_gene: .
abundance: .
j_gene: TRBJ1-5
CDR3nt: TGTGCCAGCAGCTTAGTGGGAGGTCAGCCCCAGCATTTT
CDR3aa: CASSLVGGQPQHF

v_gene: TRBV30
d_gene: TRBD1
abundance: .
j_gene: TRBJ2-1
CDR3nt: TGTGCCTGGAGTCTGACAGGGGGGAATGAGCAGTTCTTC
CDR3aa: CAWSLTGGNEQFF

v_gene: TRBV14
d_gene: .
abundance: .
j_gene: TRBJ2-2
CDR3nt: TGTGCCAGCAGAACGATGGACACCGGGGAGCTGTTTTTT
CDR3aa: CASRTMDTGELFF

v_gene: TRBV5-6
d_gene: TRBD1
abundance: .
j_gene: TRBJ2-3
CDR3nt: TGTGCCAGCAGCTTGGGGGCAGGGGGCGGCACAGATACGCAGTATTTT
CDR3aa: CASSLGAGGGTDTQYF

v_gene: TRBV27
d_gene: .
abundance: .
j_gene: TRBJ2-3
CDR3nt: TGTGCCAGAAAACCGACAGTTCTAAGCACAGATACGCAGTATTTT
CDR3aa: CARKPTVLSTDTQYF

v_gene: TRBV29-1
d_gene: TRBD1
abundance: few
j_gene: TRBJ2-3
CDR3nt: TGCAGCGTTGAAGGCGAAACAGGGGTAGATACGCAGTATTTT
CDR3aa: CSVEGETGVDTQYF

v_gene: TRBV4-3
d_gene: .
abundance: .
j_gene: TRBJ1-1
CDR3nt: TGCGCCAGCAGCCAAGATTCAGGGTTGAACACTGAAGCTTTCTTT
CDR3aa: CASSQDSGLNTEAFF

v_gene: TRBV7-9
d_gene: .
abundance: .
j_gene: TRBJ2-5
CDR3nt: TGTGCCAGCAGACATACTAGCTCGGAGACCCAGTACTTC
CDR3aa: CASRHTSSETQYF

v_gene: TRBV5-1
d_gene: TRBD1
abundance: .
j_gene: TRBJ2-7
CDR3nt: TGCGCCAGCAGCCCGACAGGGGGAAACTACGAGCAGTACTTC
CDR3aa: CASSPTGGNYEQYF

v_gene: TRBV25-1
d_gene: TRBD1
abundance: .
j_gene: TRBJ1-1
CDR3nt: TGTGCCAGCAGTGAATATACGACAGGGGACACTGAAGCTTTCTTT
CDR3aa: CASSEYTTGDTEAFF

v_gene: TRBV7-9
d_gene: TRBD1
abundance: few
j_gene: TRBJ2-7
CDR3nt: TGTGCCAGCAGCTTAGGGACAGGGTTATATGCCTACGAGCAGTACTTC
CDR3aa: CASSLGTGLYAYEQYF

v_gene: TRBV11-1
d_gene: .
abundance: .
j_gene: TRBJ1-1
CDR3nt: TGTGCCAGCAGCTTAGGCACTGAAGCTTTCTTT
CDR3aa: CASSLGTEAFF

v_gene: TRBV15
d_gene: TRBD1
abundance: .
j_gene: TRBJ2-7
CDR3nt: TGTGCCACCAGCAGAAGTCCCGGGACAGGGATCGGCGAGCAGTACTTC
CDR3aa: CATSRSPGTGIGEQYF

v_gene: TRBV5-6
d_gene: .
abundance: .
j_gene: TRBJ2-1
CDR3nt: TGTGCCATGTCCTGGGGATTCTCCTACAATGAGCAGTTCTTC
CDR3aa: CAMSWGFSYNEQFF

v_gene: TRBV2
d_gene: .
abundance: .
j_gene: TRBJ1-2
CDR3nt: TGTGCCAGCAGCGATGGGGATTGGCCAGGAAGGTCTGATGGCTACACCTTC
CDR3aa: CASSDGDWPGRSDGYTF

v_gene: TRBV11-1
d_gene: TRBD2
abundance: .
j_gene: TRBJ2-1
CDR3nt: TGTGCCAGCAGCTTGACGACTAGCGAGCAGTTCTTC
CDR3aa: CASSLTTSEQFF

v_gene: TRBV29-1
d_gene: TRBD1
abundance: few
j_gene: TRBJ1-1
CDR3nt: TGCAGCGTGGTGACAGGGCACATGAACACTGAAGCTTTCTTT
CDR3aa: CSVVTGHMNTEAFF

v_gene: TRBV30
d_gene: .
abundance: .
j_gene: TRBJ2-7
CDR3nt: TGTGCCTGGAGGAGGGACGGCTACGAGCAGTACTTC
CDR3aa: CAWRRDGYEQYF

v_gene: TRBV28
d_gene: .
abundance: few
j_gene: TRBJ1-2
CDR3nt: TGTGCCAGCAGACTCAGAGATTTCAGGGGCTACACCTTC
CDR3aa: CASRLRDFRGYTF

v_gene: TRBV5-4
d_gene: .
abundance: few
j_gene: TRBJ1-1
CDR3nt: TGTGCCAGCAGCATAGCCAGCGACATGAACACTGAAGCTTTCTTT
CDR3aa: CASSIASDMNTEAFF

v_gene: TRBV5-1
d_gene: .
abundance: .
j_gene: TRBJ1-5
CDR3nt: TGCGCCAGCAGCCCGGCGCCGGGGCAGCCCCAGCATTTT
CDR3aa: CASSPAPGQPQHF

v_gene: TRBV27
d_gene: .
abundance: .
j_gene: TRBJ2-1
CDR3nt: TGTGCCAGCAGTCTAGGACCGGTCCCGGGTGAGCAGTTCTTC
CDR3aa: CASSLGPVPGEQFF

v_gene: TRBV27
d_gene: TRBD1
abundance: .
j_gene: TRBJ2-6
CDR3nt: TGTGCCAGCACCACACAGGGGGCACGAGGGGCCAACGTCCTGACTTTC
CDR3aa: CASTTQGARGANVLTF

v_gene: TRBV27
d_gene: .
abundance: .
j_gene: TRBJ2-7
CDR3nt: TGTGCCAGCAGTTTAGTCGGAGGGTTGTCCGAGCAGTACTTC
CDR3aa: CASSLVGGLSEQYF

v_gene: TRBV29-1
d_gene: .
abundance: few
j_gene: TRBJ2-7
CDR3nt: TGCAGCGTTGAAGAAAACAGCTACGAGCAGTACTTC
CDR3aa: CSVEENSYEQYF

v_gene: TRBV30
d_gene: .
abundance: .
j_gene: TRBJ2-7
CDR3nt: TGTGCCTGGAGTGTAGGAACGGGACACGCAACCTACGAGCAGTACTTC
CDR3aa: CAWSVGTGHATYEQYF

v_gene: TRBV5-4
d_gene: TRBD1
abundance: few
j_gene: TRBJ1-1
CDR3nt: TGTGCCAGCAGCTTAAGGGGGCGGACTGAAGCTTTCTTT
CDR3aa: CASSLRGRTEAFF

v_gene: TRBV29-1
d_gene: TRBD2
abundance: .
j_gene: TRBJ2-1
CDR3nt: TGCAGCGTGGACAGCTTAGCGGGGGGCTCCTACAATGAGCAGTTCTTC
CDR3aa: CSVDSLAGGSYNEQFF

v_gene: TRBV7-9
d_gene: .
abundance: few
j_gene: TRBJ2-3
CDR3nt: TGTGCCAGCAGCCTCTTTACAGATACGCAGTATTTT
CDR3aa: CASSLFTDTQYF

v_gene: TRBV7-2
d_gene: .
abundance: few
j_gene: TRBJ2-1
CDR3nt: TGTGCCAGCAGCTTCATCGCAGATGAGCAGTTCTTC
CDR3aa: CASSFIADEQFF

v_gene: TRBV29-1
d_gene: TRBD1
abundance: .
j_gene: TRBJ2-7
CDR3nt: TGCAGTATCCAAAGGGACAGGGGGGCCGAGCAGTACTTC
CDR3aa: CSIQRDRGAEQYF

v_gene: TRBV5-1
d_gene: TRBD1
abundance: few
j_gene: TRBJ1-1
CDR3nt: TGCGCCAGCAGCTGGGCCCCGACAGGGGTTGAGACTGAAGCTTTCTTT
CDR3aa: CASSWAPTGVETEAFF

v_gene: TRBV7-6
d_gene: .
abundance: .
j_gene: TRBJ2-5
CDR3nt: TGTGCCAGCAGCTTTCACGAGGGAGAGACCCAGTACTTC
CDR3aa: CASSFHEGETQYF

v_gene: TRBV30
d_gene: .
abundance: .
j_gene: TRBJ2-2
CDR3nt: TGTGCCTGGAGTGTGAACACCGGGGAGCTGTTTTTT
CDR3aa: CAWSVNTGELFF

v_gene: TRBV7-9
d_gene: TRBD1
abundance: .
j_gene: TRBJ2-2
CDR3nt: TGTGCCAGCAGCCGAGTGACAGGGGAAGGAACCGGGGAGCTGTTTTTT
CDR3aa: CASSRVTGEGTGELFF

v_gene: TRBV9
d_gene: TRBD1
abundance: .
j_gene: TRBJ2-7
CDR3nt: TGTGCCAGCAGCTCCGGGACAGGCTCCTACGAGCAGTACTTC
CDR3aa: CASSSGTGSYEQYF

v_gene: TRBV11-2
d_gene: .
abundance: few
j_gene: TRBJ1-1
CDR3nt: TGTGCCAGCAGCTTAACAGGGATGAACACTGAAGCTTTCTTT
CDR3aa: CASSLTGMNTEAFF

v_gene: TRBV25-1
d_gene: .
abundance: .
j_gene: TRBJ1-2
CDR3nt: TGTGCCAGCAGTGTAGGGGGGCTGAGCTATGGCTACACCTTC
CDR3aa: CASSVGGLSYGYTF

v_gene: TRBV4-3
d_gene: TRBD2
abundance: .
j_gene: TRBJ2-2
CDR3nt: TGCGCCAGCAGCCAAGACGGGGGAGGGCCGGTCACCGGGGAGCTGTTTTTT
CDR3aa: CASSQDGGGPVTGELFF

v_gene: TRBV9
d_gene: .
abundance: .
j_gene: TRBJ1-2
CDR3nt: TGTGCCAGCAGCTCCAGAGGGGTGTACACCTTC
CDR3aa: CASSSRGVYTF

v_gene: TRBV28
d_gene: .
abundance: .
j_gene: TRBJ2-1
CDR3nt: TGTGCCAGCAGTTTACTCCTTTCCTACAATGAGCAGTTCTTC
CDR3aa: CASSLLLSYNEQFF

v_gene: TRBV29-1
d_gene: TRBD2
abundance: many
j_gene: TRBJ2-1
CDR3nt: TGCAGCGTTGAAACGGGGGGGGAGTGGATCTTC
CDR3aa: CSVETGGEWIF

v_gene: TRBV13
d_gene: .
abundance: .
j_gene: TRBJ2-7
CDR3nt: TGTGCCAGCAGCTCCCGGGACATCTCCTACGAGCAGTACTTC
CDR3aa: CASSSRDISYEQYF

v_gene: TRBV9
d_gene: TRBD2
abundance: few
j_gene: TRBJ2-3
CDR3nt: TGTGCCAGCAACCAACCAGGACTAGCGGGTTCTAGCACAGATACGCAGTATTTT
CDR3aa: CASNQPGLAGSSTDTQYF

v_gene: TRBV6-5
d_gene: .
abundance: .
j_gene: TRBJ1-1
CDR3nt: TGTGCCAGCAGTTACTCGGGGCGGGAGGCTTTCTTT
CDR3aa: CASSYSGREAFF

v_gene: TRBV7-2
d_gene: .
abundance: .
j_gene: TRBJ2-7
CDR3nt: TGTGCCAGCAGCTGGGGGCGGAACGAGCAGTACTTC
CDR3aa: CASSWGRNEQYF